The 14 T cell receptor beta chains given below trace back to one sample, sequenced in a study of regulatory T cells in long-lasting Graves disease. To make TCR beta libraries, researchers used iRepertoire HTBI primers and Arm-PCR of CDR3 regions. TCRdb redid the calling of the multiplex PCR reads with MiXCR, one entry per CDR3 protein. Here the sample spans a few hundred thousand distinct CDR3 sequences, over 12% being singletons. The time point denotes: newly diagnosed GD, antithyroid drugs for less than 3 months. Scientists built the TCR library using RNA that was extracted from PBMCs. These data were also filed under a second study, of T cells in Graves' hyperthyroidism and ophthalmopathy.

This specimen was peripheral blood mononuclear cells (PBMCs), taken at new diagnosis, from a patient treated with antithyroid drugs. The source is a middle-aged woman with Graves disease.

The rearrangement uses TRBV15 and TRBJ2-7; D gene unclear. Trimming took 0 bases from V and 2 from J, leaving 8 bases between them. The germline V gene has CDR1 LNHNV and CDR2 YYDKDF (reference sequence). The CDR3 is 14 residues long. The CDR3 loop reads CATSRDPGPYEQYF. In DNA, the CDR3 is TGTGCCACCAGCAGAGATCCAGGCCCCTACGAGCAGTACTTC.

In its sample, this clonotype was seen a few times. This CDR3 reads CASSQSAEHTDTQYF. In DNA form, the CDR3 reads TGTGCCAGCAGTCAATCAGCGGAGCACACAGATACGCAGTATTTT. The chain joins TRBV25-1 to TRBJ2-3, with D possibly being TRBD2 (5 bases). Germline V CDR1 and CDR2: MGHDK, SYGVNS. Trimming removed 5 bases from V and 2 bases from J, with 14 bases in between. This CDR3 is 15 amino acids long.

This clonotype was picked up a small number of times. One base away lies a much larger clone, so this may be a sequencing read error. The chain recombines TRBV11-2 with TRBJ2-1, with unresolved D. The CDR3 sequence is 12 residues long. The V gene's germline CDR1 is SGHAT and CDR2 FQNNGV. CDR3 in amino acids: CASSLGVLEQSF. DNA for the CDR3: TGTGCCAGCAGCTTAGGGGTGTTAGAGCAGTCCTTC.

This clonotype was counted ten times or more. The J gene is TRBJ2-1, the V gene TRBV28; D gene ambiguous. This CDR3 is built from 15 residues. Trimming took 8 bases from V and 8 from J, leaving 22 bases between them. From germline, CDR1 is MDHEN and CDR2 SYDVKM. DNA of the CDR3: TGTGCCAGCTCCCCTAGTAACCGTCCGTCCCATGAGCAGTTCTTC. Translated: CASSPSNRPSHEQFF.

This clonotype was picked up many times. The J gene is TRBJ2-5, the V gene TRBV5-5; 9 bases are shared with TRBD2. Germline-derived CDR1 and CDR2 are SGHKS and YYEKEE (reference sequence). This CDR3 contains 16 residues. After removal of 7 bases from V and 4 bases from J, the junction contained 14 bases not matched to a gene. CDR3 loop: CASARSSGTKGETQYF. The CDR3 coding sequence is TGTGCCAGCGCCCGGTCTAGCGGGACCAAAGGAGAGACCCAGTACTTC.

This clonotype came up many times. V usage is TRBV2 and J usage is TRBJ2-1, with TRBD2 identical over 11 bases. Per the germline V gene, CDR1 is SNHLY and CDR2 is FYNNEI. V dropped 10 bases and J dropped 5; count of bases not matched to a gene: 7. The CDR3 runs 14 residues. CDR3 nucleotide sequence: TGTGCCACCAGAACTAGCGGGAGCAACAATGAGCAGTTCTTC. It specifies CATRTSGSNNEQFF.

This clonotype was picked up many times. The CDR3 DNA reads as TGTGCCAGCAGGAATGAGCGGGCCGGAGACAATGAGCAGTTCTTC. Translated: CASRNERAGDNEQFF. V is TRBV25-1 and J is TRBJ2-1, with D tentatively TRBD2 (6 bases). Trimming cost V 6 bases and J 5 bases, with 17 bases left between them. The CDR3 has 15 amino acids. Germline V gives CDR1 MGHDK, CDR2 SYGVNS. The complete variable domain, with remaining parts taken from reference TRBV25-1 and TRBJ2-1, reads EADIYQTPRYLVIGTGKKITLECSQTMGHDKMYWYQQDPGMELHLIHYSYGVNSTEKGDLSSESTVSRIRTEHFPLTLESARPSHTSQYLCASRNERAGDNEQFFGPGTRLTVL.

The chain carries TRBV7-9 and TRBJ1-4; D is ambiguous. Germline V gene sequence: CDR1 SEHNR, CDR2 FQNEAQ (reference sequence). The CDR3 consists of 16 residues. Trimming removed 5 bases from V and 0 bases from J, with 13 bases in between. CDR3 region: CASSAIPVTTNEKLFF. The CDR3 DNA is TGTGCCAGCAGCGCCATCCCAGTCACAACTAATGAAAAACTGTTTTTT.

J is TRBJ2-3 and V is TRBV7-2; 11 bases fit TRBD2. Germline V gene sequence: CDR1 SGHTA, CDR2 FQGNSA. This CDR3 comprises 17 residues. With 5 bases clipped from V and 4 bases from J, the junction kept 11 bases outside the gene matches. CDR3 nucleotides: TGTGCCAGCAGCCTAACTAGCGGGAGCATGGTAGCAGATACGCAGTATTTT. This encodes CASSLTSGSMVADTQYF.

This clonotype was recorded many times. J is TRBJ2-4 and V is TRBV6-1, with 7 positions matching TRBD2. This CDR3 contains 17 residues. Germline lookup yields CDR1 MNHNS and CDR2 SASEGT. J was trimmed by 7 bases and V by 6 bases; bases with no gene match: 18. The CDR3 region has the DNA TGTGCCAGCAGGCCCATACCCTCTGGGCTAGCGGAGAACATTCAGTACTTC. This gives the protein CASRPIPSGLAENIQYF.

This clonotype has just a few counts. This chain uses TRBV10-3 with TRBJ2-1; a possible D gene is TRBD1 (6 bases). CDR3 length: 13 residues. V shed 4 bases and J shed 7 bases, with 11 bases lying between them. In germline, CDR1 is ENHRY, CDR2 SYGVKD. The CDR3 DNA reads as TGTGCCATCAGTGCCCCTAGGGGGAATGAGCAGTTCTTC. This gives the protein CAISAPRGNEQFF.

This clonotype was observed a handful of times. The chain recombines TRBV11-3 with TRBJ2-1; TRBD2 might be the D (5 bases). The CDR3 contains 16 residues. The V gene lost 5 bases and the J gene lost 4 bases, with 18 bases spanning the gap. CDR1 SGHNT and CDR2 YENEEA come from the germline V gene. CDR3 protein: CASSGRARSTYNEQFF. DNA of the CDR3: TGTGCCAGCAGCGGGCGGGCTCGCTCGACGTACAATGAGCAGTTCTTC.

This clonotype was found many times. The V and J genes are TRBV2 and TRBJ1-3; D unresolved. The CDR3 consists of 16 residues. CDR1 is SNHLY, CDR2 FYNNEI, per germline. The V end lost 0 bases, the J end lost 0 bases, and 9 bases lay between the germline ends. CDR3 sequence (DNA): TGTGCCAGCAGTGAAGCGCGAGGCAGCTCTGGAAACACCATATATTTT. Translated: CASSEARGSSGNTIYF. Full variable domain (remainder filled in from reference TRBV2 and TRBJ1-3): EPEVTQTPSHQVTQMGQEVILRCVPISNHLYFYWYRQILGQKVEFLVSFYNNEISEKSEIFDDQFSVERPDGSNFTLKIRSTKLEDSAMYFCASSEARGSSGNTIYFGEGSWLTVV.

This clonotype was picked up a small number of times. This sequence joins TRBV29-1 and TRBJ2-1; D gene uncertain. The CDR3 is 12 amino acids. Trimming pared 7 bases from V and 9 bases from J, leaving 16 bases between. The germline CDR1 and CDR2 sequences are SQVTM and ANQGSEA. The CDR3 is CSAGPVRSEQFF. The CDR3 coding sequence is TGCAGCGCTGGACCTGTTAGGAGTGAGCAGTTCTTC.